The rows below give T cell receptor beta chains drawn from one sample of a study of T cell responses to AZD1222 COVID-19 vaccine. Generated by immunoSEQ multiplex PCR, the TCRdb table keeps only in-frame clones and is missing some. The sample data list more than 110,000 clones. Source material: peripheral blood. These receptors were collected from an adult in good health. The CDR3 runs from the conserved cysteine through the conserved F or W. A D gene is named only where the DNA matches it firmly.

J gene: TRBJ1-3
D gene: .
V gene: TRBV5-1
CDR3 protein: CASSPGTSGNTIYF
CDR3 DNA: TGCGCCAGCAGCCCCGGGACGTCTGGAAACACCATATATTTT

J gene: TRBJ1-2
D gene: .
V gene: TRBV2
CDR3 protein: CASSKGEVGKNGYTF
CDR3 DNA: TGTGCCAGTAGCAAAGGGGAGGTTGGGAAGAATGGCTACACCTTC

J gene: TRBJ2-7
D gene: .
V gene: TRBV7-2
CDR3 protein: CASSSEGGNAYEQYF
CDR3 DNA: TGTGCCAGCAGTTCGGAGGGCGGGAACGCCTACGAGCAGTACTTC

J gene: TRBJ1-1
D gene: .
V gene: TRBV7-6
CDR3 protein: CASRPTDLNTEAFF
CDR3 DNA: TGTGCCAGCAGGCCTACGGACCTCAACACTGAAGCTTTCTTT

J gene: TRBJ1-1
D gene: .
V gene: TRBV6-2/TRBV6-3
CDR3 protein: CASSSPPRNTEAFF
CDR3 DNA: TGTGCCAGCAGTTCCCCACCGAGGAACACTGAAGCTTTCTTT

J gene: TRBJ2-5
D gene: .
V gene: TRBV7-3
CDR3 protein: CASSPNPGRETQYF
CDR3 DNA: TGTGCCAGCAGCCCAAACCCGGGGCGAGAGACCCAGTACTTC

J gene: TRBJ2-7
D gene: .
V gene: TRBV28
CDR3 protein: CASSASEQYF
CDR3 DNA: TGTGCCAGCAGTGCCTCCGAGCAGTACTTC

J gene: TRBJ1-1
D gene: TRBD1
V gene: TRBV6-1
CDR3 protein: CASSEGGQYEAFF
CDR3 DNA: TGTGCCAGCAGTGAAGGGGGACAGTATGAAGCTTTCTTT

J gene: TRBJ1-3
D gene: TRBD1
V gene: TRBV7-2
CDR3 protein: CASSLTGSSGNTIYF
CDR3 DNA: TGTGCCAGCAGCTTGACAGGGAGCTCTGGAAACACCATATATTTT

J gene: TRBJ2-1
D gene: TRBD1
V gene: TRBV7-2
CDR3 protein: CASSFPGQYNEQFF
CDR3 DNA: TGTGCCAGCAGCTTTCCGGGACAGTACAATGAGCAGTTCTTC

J gene: TRBJ2-3
D gene: TRBD2
V gene: TRBV28
CDR3 protein: CASSFAGGAGDTQYF
CDR3 DNA: TGTGCCAGCAGTTTTGCCGGGGGGGCGGGAGATACGCAGTATTTT

J gene: TRBJ1-1
D gene: TRBD1
V gene: TRBV5-4
CDR3 protein: CASSRETGDTEAFF
CDR3 DNA: TGTGCCAGCAGCCGCGAGACAGGGGACACTGAAGCTTTCTTT

J gene: TRBJ1-1
D gene: .
V gene: TRBV18
CDR3 protein: CASSPGQTRNTEAFF
CDR3 DNA: TGTGCCAGCTCACCAGGCCAGACGCGGAACACTGAAGCTTTCTTT

J gene: TRBJ1-1
D gene: .
V gene: TRBV6-5
CDR3 protein: CASSYSLTGTEAFF
CDR3 DNA: TGTGCCAGCAGTTACTCACTCACTGGAACTGAAGCTTTCTTT

J gene: TRBJ1-5
D gene: TRBD1
V gene: TRBV28
CDR3 protein: CASSSGQGFLNQPQHF
CDR3 DNA: TGTGCCAGCAGTTCCGGACAGGGCTTTCTCAATCAGCCCCAGCATTTT

J gene: TRBJ1-2
D gene: .
V gene: TRBV5-6
CDR3 protein: CASSLDPLGCTF
CDR3 DNA: TGTGCCAGCAGCTTGGACCCATTGGGGTGCACCTTC

J gene: TRBJ1-1
D gene: .
V gene: TRBV5-6
CDR3 protein: CASSLGLNTEAFF
CDR3 DNA: TGTGCCAGCAGCTTGGGTCTGAACACTGAAGCTTTCTTT

J gene: TRBJ1-1
D gene: .
V gene: TRBV4-1
CDR3 protein: CASSHPQEGMNTEAFF
CDR3 DNA: TGCGCCAGCAGCCACCCTCAGGAGGGGATGAACACTGAAGCTTTCTTT

J gene: TRBJ2-2
D gene: .
V gene: TRBV15
CDR3 protein: CATSRDEGLTGELFF
CDR3 DNA: TGTGCCACCAGCAGAGATGAGGGACTCACCGGGGAGCTGTTTTTT

J gene: TRBJ2-3
D gene: TRBD1
V gene: TRBV27
CDR3 protein: CASSRDRGPTDTQYF
CDR3 DNA: TGTGCCAGCAGCCGGGACAGGGGGCCCACAGATACGCAGTATTTT

J gene: TRBJ2-5
D gene: .
V gene: TRBV20-1
CDR3 protein: CSACGTQEETQYF
CDR3 DNA: TGCAGTGCTTGTGGGACGCAAGAAGAGACCCAGTACTTC

J gene: TRBJ2-1
D gene: .
V gene: TRBV6-6
CDR3 protein: CASTRSQGHTPNEQFF
CDR3 DNA: TGTGCCAGCACCCGGTCCCAGGGACATACCCCCAATGAGCAGTTCTTC

J gene: TRBJ2-3
D gene: TRBD2
V gene: TRBV18
CDR3 protein: CASSPLAGGRYTDTQYF
CDR3 DNA: TGTGCCAGCTCACCGCTAGCGGGGGGCAGATACACAGATACGCAGTATTTT

J gene: TRBJ1-2
D gene: .
V gene: TRBV4-1
CDR3 protein: CASSQTFRERSGYTF
CDR3 DNA: TGCGCCAGCAGCCAGACCTTCCGGGAGAGGAGCGGCTACACCTTC

J gene: TRBJ1-2
D gene: TRBD1
V gene: TRBV7-9
CDR3 protein: CASSSGTGVRGYTF
CDR3 DNA: TGTGCCAGCAGCTCCGGGACAGGGGTGCGCGGCTACACCTTC

J gene: TRBJ1-2
D gene: .
V gene: TRBV7-2
CDR3 protein: CASSPDRGYGYTF
CDR3 DNA: TGTGCCAGCAGCCCGGACAGAGGCTATGGCTACACCTTC

J gene: TRBJ2-7
D gene: TRBD1
V gene: TRBV6-5
CDR3 protein: CASSWDRGSSYEQYF
CDR3 DNA: TGTGCCAGCAGCTGGGACAGGGGGAGCTCCTACGAGCAGTACTTC

J gene: TRBJ1-1
D gene: .
V gene: TRBV12-5
CDR3 protein: CASGLGRGTEAFF
CDR3 DNA: TGTGCTAGTGGTCTCGGTCGGGGGACTGAAGCTTTCTTT

J gene: TRBJ1-2
D gene: .
V gene: TRBV6-1
CDR3 protein: CASSELGQAGYGYTF
CDR3 DNA: TGTGCCAGCAGTGAACTCGGGCAGGCAGGCTATGGCTACACCTTC

J gene: TRBJ2-2
D gene: TRBD1
V gene: TRBV6-5
CDR3 protein: CASTPGQPNTGELFF
CDR3 DNA: TGTGCCAGCACCCCGGGACAGCCAAACACCGGGGAGCTGTTTTTT

J gene: TRBJ2-3
D gene: .
V gene: TRBV28
CDR3 protein: CASSLFSSGPPDTQYF
CDR3 DNA: TGTGCCAGCAGTTTATTCAGTAGCGGACCCCCAGATACGCAGTATTTT

J gene: TRBJ1-5
D gene: TRBD1
V gene: TRBV6-5
CDR3 protein: CASRTGGAGQPQHF
CDR3 DNA: TGTGCCAGTCGGACAGGGGGCGCGGGTCAGCCCCAGCATTTT

J gene: TRBJ2-3
D gene: .
V gene: TRBV6-1
CDR3 protein: CASSAILAGASTDTQYF
CDR3 DNA: TGTGCCAGCAGTGCAATCCTTGCGGGGGCCAGCACAGATACGCAGTATTTT

J gene: TRBJ1-1
D gene: .
V gene: TRBV23-1
CDR3 protein: CASSQNLPRAGFLWNTEAFF
CDR3 DNA: TGCGCCAGCAGTCAAAATCTCCCCAGGGCAGGGTTCTTATGGAACACTGAAGCTTTCTTT

J gene: TRBJ2-7
D gene: .
V gene: TRBV6-6
CDR3 protein: CASSPRDVEQYF
CDR3 DNA: TGTGCCAGCAGTCCCAGGGACGTCGAGCAGTACTTC

J gene: TRBJ2-7
D gene: .
V gene: TRBV2
CDR3 protein: CASSLGGPGEQYF
CDR3 DNA: TGTGCCAGCAGTCTGGGGGGGCCCGGCGAGCAGTACTTC

J gene: TRBJ1-2
D gene: .
V gene: TRBV7-2
CDR3 protein: CASTGVGGPSVYGYTF
CDR3 DNA: TGTGCCAGCACCGGGGTAGGAGGCCCGTCGGTCTATGGCTACACCTTC

J gene: TRBJ1-5
D gene: .
V gene: TRBV6-6
CDR3 protein: CASTGGAPYDQPQHF
CDR3 DNA: TGTGCCAGCACCGGAGGGGCGCCCTACGATCAGCCCCAGCATTTT

J gene: TRBJ2-2
D gene: .
V gene: TRBV6-5
CDR3 protein: CASSTPGRGTGELFF
CDR3 DNA: TGTGCCAGCAGTACCCCGGGGCGGGGAACCGGGGAGCTGTTTTTT

J gene: TRBJ1-6
D gene: .
V gene: TRBV30
CDR3 protein: CAWSDLLGGRPPLHF
CDR3 DNA: TGTGCCTGGAGCGATCTTCTGGGAGGGCGGCCACCCCTCCACTTT

J gene: TRBJ1-2
D gene: .
V gene: TRBV11-2
CDR3 protein: CASSLGDSPTRRTF
CDR3 DNA: TGTGCCAGCAGCTTAGGAGACAGTCCAACCAGACGGACCTTC

J gene: TRBJ2-7
D gene: .
V gene: TRBV11-2
CDR3 protein: CASSLAWVYEQYF
CDR3 DNA: TGTGCCAGCAGCTTAGCCTGGGTGTACGAGCAGTACTTC

J gene: TRBJ2-7
D gene: .
V gene: TRBV3-1/TRBV3-2
CDR3 protein: CASTNGVHEQYF
CDR3 DNA: TGTGCCAGCACCAATGGGGTCCACGAGCAGTACTTC

J gene: TRBJ2-1
D gene: TRBD2
V gene: TRBV11-3
CDR3 protein: CASSLEGLAGDEQFF
CDR3 DNA: TGTGCCAGCAGCTTAGAGGGACTAGCGGGGGATGAGCAGTTCTTC